This T cell receptor (beta chain) came from a study of cytomegalovirus exposure and HLA in healthy donors. Whole-study results and caveats: Most TCR beta V segments were productive about 87% or about 30% of the time in an earlier analysis. TCR association rates varied by HLA locus in a later analysis, with DRB1 highest and HLA-C lowest. A later analysis linked a missense DCLRE1C variant to TCR beta V- and J-gene trimming. Reported results showed that the classifier diagnosed cytomegalovirus status with high specificity and sensitivity.

A note on this clone: Its cognate antigen is unknown.

60 Vbeta and 13 Jbeta primers were used in PCR. TCRdb's copy holds only in-frame clones and misses some; the assay was immunoSEQ multiplex PCR. There are about 200,000 clones in the sample, with roughly 0.74% held by the top ten. This CDR3 comprises 13 residues. Germline CDR1 is SGHTA and CDR2 is FQGNSA. V lost 3 bases, J lost 5 bases, and 10 bases lay in between. Material: PBMCs. This chain connects TRBV7-2 to TRBJ2-5; weak D call: TRBD1 (5 bases). The TCR was taken from a boy aged 10-17 years in good health and CMV-seronegative. CDR3 DNA: TGTGCCAGCAGCTTCCAAGGGGCGGAGACCCAGTACTTC. As protein: CASSFQGAETQYF.